This T cell receptor beta chain was captured in a study of control samples from healthy donors and cancer patients. Trimming removed 5 bases from V and 7 bases from J; junction bases left unmatched: 10. The CDR3 covers 14 residues. Germline-derived CDR1 and CDR2 are LNHNV and YYDKDF (reference sequence). TCRdb's copy holds only in-frame clones and misses some; the assay was immunoSEQ multiplex PCR. The repertoire includes about 85,000 clones, nearly 90% of them detected once, and around 5.1% sits in the top ten. The chain employs TRBV15 and TRBJ1-2, with 7 bases fitting TRBD1. The receptor comes from a man aged 50 to 60 in good health. The sample taken for sequencing was blood. This CDR3 reads CATSEVTGWRGYTF. CDR3 DNA sequence: TGTGCCACCAGCGAAGTGACAGGGTGGCGTGGCTACACCTTC.